A selection of T cell receptor beta chains follows, all from one sample in a study of T cell clones after liver transplantation. Sequencing used immunoSEQ multiplex PCR; TCRdb keeps in-frame clones, though not all of them. The sample carries around 110,000 clones, around nine tenths recorded once. The sample consisted of CD4+ T cells from blood, taken 12 months after liver transplant. These receptors originate from a human patient who received a liver transplant. A share of the T cells may be of graft donor origin. Both conserved end residues are part of each CDR3. Each record gives: J gene, V gene, D gene, CDR3 protein, CDR3 DNA. The D gene is left open where the match is weak.

j_gene: TRBJ2-3
v_gene: TRBV7-9
d_gene: .
CDR3aa: CASSQGHPADTQYF
CDR3nt: TGTGCCAGCAGCCAGGGGCACCCGGCGGATACGCAGTATTTT

j_gene: TRBJ2-3
v_gene: TRBV28
d_gene: TRBD1
CDR3aa: CASSSLLGRGSDTQYF
CDR3nt: TGTGCCAGCAGTTCCCTTTTAGGCAGGGGGTCAGATACGCAGTATTTT

j_gene: TRBJ1-1
v_gene: TRBV5-1
d_gene: .
CDR3aa: CASSLGQGMNTEAFF
CDR3nt: TGCGCCAGCAGCTTGGGGCAGGGGATGAACACTGAAGCTTTCTTT

j_gene: TRBJ1-1
v_gene: TRBV5-1
d_gene: .
CDR3aa: CASSLDRLGTEAFF
CDR3nt: TGCGCCAGCAGCTTGGACAGGTTGGGCACTGAAGCTTTCTTT

j_gene: TRBJ2-7
v_gene: TRBV29-1
d_gene: .
CDR3aa: CSVAELPPYEQYF
CDR3nt: TGCAGCGTCGCCGAGTTACCCCCCTACGAGCAGTACTTC

j_gene: TRBJ2-4
v_gene: TRBV7-2
d_gene: TRBD2
CDR3aa: CASSLRESGRYAKNIQYF
CDR3nt: TGTGCCAGCAGCTTAAGGGAAAGCGGGAGGTATGCCAAAAACATTCAGTACTTC

j_gene: TRBJ2-1
v_gene: TRBV4-1
d_gene: .
CDR3aa: CASKKTSSYNEQFF
CDR3nt: TGCGCCAGCAAAAAGACTAGCTCCTACAATGAGCAGTTCTTC

j_gene: TRBJ2-5
v_gene: TRBV2
d_gene: .
CDR3aa: CAILRGYEETQYF
CDR3nt: TGTGCCATTCTCAGGGGTTACGAAGAGACCCAGTACTTC

j_gene: TRBJ2-2
v_gene: TRBV28
d_gene: TRBD2
CDR3aa: CATLPGLAGTGELFF
CDR3nt: TGTGCCACCCTACCGGGACTAGCGGGAACCGGGGAGCTGTTTTTT

j_gene: TRBJ2-7
v_gene: TRBV7-9
d_gene: .
CDR3aa: CASSFRGGTKLGVYEQYF
CDR3nt: TGTGCCAGCAGCTTTCGGGGCGGGACCAAGCTTGGGGTATACGAGCAGTACTTC

j_gene: TRBJ2-7
v_gene: TRBV6-6
d_gene: .
CDR3aa: CASSYPGTPPYEQYF
CDR3nt: TGTGCCAGCAGTTACCCAGGGACCCCACCCTACGAGCAGTACTTC

j_gene: TRBJ2-2
v_gene: TRBV7-9
d_gene: .
CDR3aa: CASSSLESIGELFF
CDR3nt: TGTGCCAGCAGCTCACTGGAGAGTATCGGGGAGCTGTTTTTT

j_gene: TRBJ2-7
v_gene: TRBV18
d_gene: .
CDR3aa: CASSPPKAGADGYEQYF
CDR3nt: TGTGCCAGCTCACCACCTAAAGCAGGAGCTGATGGCTACGAGCAGTACTTC